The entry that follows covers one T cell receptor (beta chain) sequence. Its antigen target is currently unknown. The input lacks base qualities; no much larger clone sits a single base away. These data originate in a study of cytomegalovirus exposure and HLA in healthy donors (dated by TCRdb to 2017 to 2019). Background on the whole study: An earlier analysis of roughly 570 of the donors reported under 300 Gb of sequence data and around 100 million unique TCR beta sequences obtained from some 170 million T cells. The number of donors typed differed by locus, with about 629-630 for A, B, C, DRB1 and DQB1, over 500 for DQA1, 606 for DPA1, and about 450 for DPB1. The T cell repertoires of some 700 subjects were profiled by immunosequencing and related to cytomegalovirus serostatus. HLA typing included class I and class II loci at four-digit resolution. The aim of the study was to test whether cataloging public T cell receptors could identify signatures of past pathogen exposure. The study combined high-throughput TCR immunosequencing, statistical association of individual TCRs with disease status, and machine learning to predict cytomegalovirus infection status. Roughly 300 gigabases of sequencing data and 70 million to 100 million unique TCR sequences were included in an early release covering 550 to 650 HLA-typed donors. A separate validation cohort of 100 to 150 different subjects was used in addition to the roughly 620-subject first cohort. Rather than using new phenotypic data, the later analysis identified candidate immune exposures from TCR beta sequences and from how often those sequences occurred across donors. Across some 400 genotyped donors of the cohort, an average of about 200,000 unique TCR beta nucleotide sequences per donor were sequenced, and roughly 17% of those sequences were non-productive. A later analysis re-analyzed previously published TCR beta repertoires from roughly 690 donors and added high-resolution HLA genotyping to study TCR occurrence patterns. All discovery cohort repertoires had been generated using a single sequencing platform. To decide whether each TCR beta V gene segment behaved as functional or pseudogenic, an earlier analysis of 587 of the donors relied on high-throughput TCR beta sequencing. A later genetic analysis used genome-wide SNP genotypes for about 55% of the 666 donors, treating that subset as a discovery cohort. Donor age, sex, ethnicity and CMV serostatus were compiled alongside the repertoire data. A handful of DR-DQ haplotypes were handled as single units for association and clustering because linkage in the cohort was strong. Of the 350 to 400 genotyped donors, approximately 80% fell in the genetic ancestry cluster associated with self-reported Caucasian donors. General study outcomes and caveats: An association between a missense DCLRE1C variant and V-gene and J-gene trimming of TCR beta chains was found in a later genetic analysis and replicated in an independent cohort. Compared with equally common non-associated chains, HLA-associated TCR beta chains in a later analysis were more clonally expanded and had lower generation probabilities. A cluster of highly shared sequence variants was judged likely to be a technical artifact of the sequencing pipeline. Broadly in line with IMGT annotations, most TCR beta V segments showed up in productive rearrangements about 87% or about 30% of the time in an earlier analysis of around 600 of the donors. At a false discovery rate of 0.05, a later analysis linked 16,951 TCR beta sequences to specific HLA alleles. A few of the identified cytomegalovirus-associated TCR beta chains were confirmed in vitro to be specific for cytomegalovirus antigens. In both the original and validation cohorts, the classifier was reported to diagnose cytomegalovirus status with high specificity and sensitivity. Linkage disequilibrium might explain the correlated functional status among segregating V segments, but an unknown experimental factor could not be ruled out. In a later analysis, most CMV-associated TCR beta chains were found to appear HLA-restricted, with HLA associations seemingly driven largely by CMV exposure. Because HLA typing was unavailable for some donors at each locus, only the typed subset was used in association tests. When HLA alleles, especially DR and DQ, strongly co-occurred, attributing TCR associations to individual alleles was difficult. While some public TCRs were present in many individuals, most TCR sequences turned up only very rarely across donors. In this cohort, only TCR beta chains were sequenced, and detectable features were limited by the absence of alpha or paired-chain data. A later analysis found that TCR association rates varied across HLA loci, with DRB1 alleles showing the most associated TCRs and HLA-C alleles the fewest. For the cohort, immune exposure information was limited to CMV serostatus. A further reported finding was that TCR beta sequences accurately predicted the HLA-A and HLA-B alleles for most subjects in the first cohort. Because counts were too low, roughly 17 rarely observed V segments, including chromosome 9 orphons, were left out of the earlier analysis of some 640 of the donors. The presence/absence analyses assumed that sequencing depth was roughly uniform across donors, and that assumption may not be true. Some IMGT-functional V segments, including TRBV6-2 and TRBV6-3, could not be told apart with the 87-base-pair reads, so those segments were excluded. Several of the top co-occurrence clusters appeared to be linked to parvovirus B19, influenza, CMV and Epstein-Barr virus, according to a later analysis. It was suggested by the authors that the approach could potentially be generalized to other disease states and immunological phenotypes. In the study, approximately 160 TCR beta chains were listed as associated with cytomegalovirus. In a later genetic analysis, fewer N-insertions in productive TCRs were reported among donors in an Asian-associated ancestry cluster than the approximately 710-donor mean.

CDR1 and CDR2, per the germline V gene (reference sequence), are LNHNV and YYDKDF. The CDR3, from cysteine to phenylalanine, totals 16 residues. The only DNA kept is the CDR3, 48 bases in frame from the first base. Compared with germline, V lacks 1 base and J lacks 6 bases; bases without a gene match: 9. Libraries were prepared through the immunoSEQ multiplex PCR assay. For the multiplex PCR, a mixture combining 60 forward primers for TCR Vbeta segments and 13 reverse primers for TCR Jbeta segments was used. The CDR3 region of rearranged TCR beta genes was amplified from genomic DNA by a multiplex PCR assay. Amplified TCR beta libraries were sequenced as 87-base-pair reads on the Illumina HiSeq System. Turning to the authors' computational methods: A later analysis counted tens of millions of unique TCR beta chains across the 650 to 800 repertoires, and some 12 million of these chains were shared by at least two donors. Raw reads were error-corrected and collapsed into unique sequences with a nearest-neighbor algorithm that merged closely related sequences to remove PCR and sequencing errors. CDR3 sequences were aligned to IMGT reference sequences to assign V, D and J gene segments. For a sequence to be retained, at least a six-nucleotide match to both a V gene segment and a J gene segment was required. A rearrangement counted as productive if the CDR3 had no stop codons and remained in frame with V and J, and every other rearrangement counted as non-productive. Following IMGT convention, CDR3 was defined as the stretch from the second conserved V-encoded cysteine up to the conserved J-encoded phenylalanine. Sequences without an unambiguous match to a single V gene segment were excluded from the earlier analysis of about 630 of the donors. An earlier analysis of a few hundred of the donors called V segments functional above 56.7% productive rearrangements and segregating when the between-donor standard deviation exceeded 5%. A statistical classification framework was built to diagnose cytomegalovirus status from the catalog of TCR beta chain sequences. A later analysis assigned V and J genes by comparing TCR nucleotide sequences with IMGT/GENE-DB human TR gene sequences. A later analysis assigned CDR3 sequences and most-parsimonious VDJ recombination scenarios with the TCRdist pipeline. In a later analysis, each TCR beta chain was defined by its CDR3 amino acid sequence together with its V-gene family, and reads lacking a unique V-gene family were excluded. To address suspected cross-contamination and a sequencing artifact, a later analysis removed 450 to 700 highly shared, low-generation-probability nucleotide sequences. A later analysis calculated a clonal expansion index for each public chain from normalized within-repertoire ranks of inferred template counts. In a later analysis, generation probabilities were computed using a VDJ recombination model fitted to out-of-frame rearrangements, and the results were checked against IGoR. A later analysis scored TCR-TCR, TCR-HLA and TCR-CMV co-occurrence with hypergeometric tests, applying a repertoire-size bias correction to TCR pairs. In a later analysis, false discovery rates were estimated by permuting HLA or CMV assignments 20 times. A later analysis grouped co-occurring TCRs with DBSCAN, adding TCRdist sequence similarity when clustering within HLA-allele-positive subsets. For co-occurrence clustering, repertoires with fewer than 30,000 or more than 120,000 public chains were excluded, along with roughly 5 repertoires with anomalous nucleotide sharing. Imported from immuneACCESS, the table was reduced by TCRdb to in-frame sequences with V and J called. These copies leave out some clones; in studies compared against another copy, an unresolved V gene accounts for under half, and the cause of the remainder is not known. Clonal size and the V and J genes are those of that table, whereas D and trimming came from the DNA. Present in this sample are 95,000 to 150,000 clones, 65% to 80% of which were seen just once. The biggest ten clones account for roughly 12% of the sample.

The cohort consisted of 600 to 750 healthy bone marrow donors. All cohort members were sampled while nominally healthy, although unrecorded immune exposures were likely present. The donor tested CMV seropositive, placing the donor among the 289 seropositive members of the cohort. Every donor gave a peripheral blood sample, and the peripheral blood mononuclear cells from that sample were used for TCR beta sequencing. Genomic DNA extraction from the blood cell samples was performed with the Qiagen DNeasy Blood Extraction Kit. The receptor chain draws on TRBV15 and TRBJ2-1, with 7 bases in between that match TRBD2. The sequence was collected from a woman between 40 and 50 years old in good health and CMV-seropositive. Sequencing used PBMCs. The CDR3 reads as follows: CATSRGGLGSVNEQFF. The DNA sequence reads TGTGCCACCAGCAGAGGTGGACTAGGAAGTGTCAATGAGCAGTTCTTC.